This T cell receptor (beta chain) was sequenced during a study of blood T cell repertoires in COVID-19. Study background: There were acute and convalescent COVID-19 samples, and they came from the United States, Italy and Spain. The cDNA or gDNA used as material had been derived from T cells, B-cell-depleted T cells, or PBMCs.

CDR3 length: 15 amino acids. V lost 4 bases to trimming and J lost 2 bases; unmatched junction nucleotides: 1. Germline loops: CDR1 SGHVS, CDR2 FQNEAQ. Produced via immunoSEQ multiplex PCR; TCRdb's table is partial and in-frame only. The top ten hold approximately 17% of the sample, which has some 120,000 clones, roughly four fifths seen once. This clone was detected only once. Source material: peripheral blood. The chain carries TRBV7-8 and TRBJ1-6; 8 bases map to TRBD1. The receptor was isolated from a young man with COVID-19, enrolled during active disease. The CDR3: CASSSTGAYNSPLHF. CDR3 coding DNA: TGTGCCAGCAGCTCGACAGGGGCCTATAATTCACCCCTCCACTTT.